The 27 T cell receptor beta chains below all came from one sample that was sequenced in a study of cytomegalovirus exposure and HLA in healthy donors. The assay was immunoSEQ multiplex PCR, and TCRdb's table has in-frame clones only and misses some. Here the sample spans about 72,000 clones, roughly 94% being singletons. Sequenced sample: PBMCs. Receptors were obtained from a young woman in good health and CMV-seropositive.

This clone was picked up one time. The chain is built from TRBV10-3 and TRBJ2-2; D is perhaps TRBD1 (5 bases). The CDR3 has 17 amino acids. Germline V gene data show CDR1 as ENHRY and CDR2 as SYGVKD. V shed 6 bases and J shed 1 base, with 18 bases lying between them. The CDR3 loop reads CAISPDRQLENTGELFF. DNA of the CDR3: TGTGCCATCAGCCCTGACCGACAGTTGGAGAACACCGGGGAGCTGTTTTTT.

To note about this clone: A read error may produce the germline difference seen at one junction end. The rearrangement uses TRBV7-7 and TRBJ2-1; 9 bases agree with TRBD1. This CDR3 contains 15 residues. CDR1 is SSHAT, CDR2 FNYEAQ, per germline (reference sequence). The CDR3 reads CASSRDRVSSNEQFF. The DNA for the CDR3 is TGTGCTAGCAGCCGGGACAGGGTGTCCAGCAATGAGCAGTTCTTC.

The chain is built from TRBV13 and TRBJ1-6, with TRBD1 matching over 7 bases. The CDR3 length is 16 residues. Trimming at V came to 2 bases and at J to 2 bases, leaving 3 bases not matched to a gene. Looked up from germline, CDR1 is PRHDT and CDR2 is FYEKMQ (reference sequence). CDR3 sequence reads: CASSLSGGTYNSPLHF. CDR3 DNA sequence: TGTGCCAGCAGCTTATCAGGGGGGACCTATAATTCACCCCTCCACTTT. The full variable domain, completed using reference TRBV13 and TRBJ1-6, is AAGVIQSPRHLIKEKRETATLKCYPIPRHDTVYWYQQGPGQDPQFLISFYEKMQSDKGSIPDRFSAQQFSDYHSELNMSSLELGDSALYFCASSLSGGTYNSPLHFGNGTRLTVT.

The genes are TRBV19 and TRBJ1-1, with D possibly matching TRBD1 (6 bases). The V and J ends lost 7 bases and 4 bases respectively, with 10 bases between them. The CDR3 is 12 residues long. Germline values: CDR1 LNHDA, CDR2 SQIVND (reference sequence). CDR3 nucleotides: TGTGCCAGTATGTTCAGGGGCACTGAAGCTTTCTTT. Its protein product is CASMFRGTEAFF.

The rearrangement uses TRBV12-5 and TRBJ2-1, with 11 positions matching TRBD2. CDR1 is LGHNT, CDR2 FRNRAP, per germline. This CDR3 comprises 15 residues. V gave up 6 bases and J gave up 2 bases; unmatched junction bases: 3. The CDR3 loop is CASGPSGGPYNEQFF. DNA for the CDR3: TGTGCTAGTGGACCTAGCGGGGGGCCCTACAATGAGCAGTTCTTC.

This clone showed up just once. The chain links TRBV19 to TRBJ1-2, with 7 bases matching TRBD1. The trim removed 1 base at V and 4 bases at J, leaving 12 bases unmatched. This CDR3 has 17 amino acids. CDR1 is LNHDA and CDR2 is SQIVND in the germline V gene (reference sequence). This CDR3 reads CASSIAREGQVSYGYTF. The CDR3 coding sequence is TGTGCCAGTAGTATAGCTCGCGAAGGACAGGTCTCCTATGGCTACACCTTC. Looking up the rest from reference TRBV19 and TRBJ1-2 gives the full variable domain: DGGITQSPKYLFRKEGQNVTLSCEQNLNHDAMYWYRQDPGQGLRLIYYSQIVNDFQKGDIAEGYSVSREKKESFPLTVTSAQKNPTAFYLCASSIAREGQVSYGYTFGSGTRLTVV.

V and J are TRBV5-8 and TRBJ1-1; TRBD1 agrees at 9 bases. Germline V CDR1 and CDR2: SGHTS, YDEGEE. This CDR3 comprises 18 residues. J lost 1 base, V lost 4 bases, and 14 bases had no gene match. The CDR3 is CASSGGVGTGRGNTEAFF. CDR3 DNA sequence: TGTGCCAGCAGCGGAGGCGTGGGGACAGGGCGAGGGAACACTGAAGCTTTCTTT.

The rearrangement joins TRBV29-1 to TRBJ2-7; 16 bases are shared with TRBD2. Unmatched junction bases numbered 9, after V lost 5 bases and J lost 2 bases. Germline CDR1 and CDR2: SQVTM and ANQGSEA. The CDR3 contains 17 residues. As DNA, the CDR3 is TGCAGCGTTTCCGGGACTAGCGGGAGGGGGAGTACCTACGAGCAGTACTTC. Its translation is CSVSGTSGRGSTYEQYF.

The chain combines TRBV11-2 with TRBJ1-4; D not resolved. Trimming removed 0 bases from V and 5 bases from J, with 10 bases in between. Germline V gene sequence: CDR1 SGHAT, CDR2 FQNNGV. CDR3 length equals 15 residues. Here the CDR3 DNA reads TGTGCCAGCAGCTTAGACACAGCCTTCAATGAAAAACTGTTTTTT. Amino acid sequence: CASSLDTAFNEKLFF.

This CDR3 reads CASSFFAGEAFF. The CDR3 DNA is TGTGCCAGTAGTTTCTTCGCGGGTGAAGCTTTCTTT. This chain joins TRBV19 and TRBJ1-1; D gene unclear. The germline CDR1 and CDR2 sequences are LNHDA and SQIVND (reference sequence). Trimming took off 5 bases at V and 7 bases at J, with 11 bases between the two ends. The CDR3 length is 12 residues.

The gene calls are TRBV19 and TRBJ1-1, with a weak D call TRBD1 (6 bases). Trimming removed 3 bases at V and 4 bases at J, with 12 bases between. The CDR3 has 14 residues. Germline loops: CDR1 LNHDA, CDR2 SQIVND (reference sequence). CDR3 sequence: CASSMQGLGTEAFF. CDR3 DNA: TGTGCCAGTAGTATGCAGGGGCTGGGCACTGAAGCTTTCTTT.

This sequence joins TRBV6-1 and TRBJ2-3; 8 nucleotides align to TRBD2. With 4 bases clipped from V and 3 bases from J, the junction kept 3 bases outside the gene matches. CDR1 is MNHNS and CDR2 is SASEGT in the germline V gene. The CDR3 length is 14 residues. The CDR3: CASSVSGATDTQYF. The CDR3 coding sequence is TGTGCCAGCAGTGTTAGCGGGGCTACAGATACGCAGTATTTT.

The genes are TRBV2 and TRBJ1-2; 8 bases match TRBD1. The germline CDR1 and CDR2 sequences are SNHLY and FYNNEI. The CDR3 sequence is 15 residues long. V lost 11 bases, J lost 4 bases, and 15 bases stayed unmatched. CDR3 DNA: TGTGCCGCCTCAGCAGGGGGCTTTTCTCGCTATGGCTACACCTTC. Its translation: CAASAGGFSRYGYTF.

This sequence joins TRBV7-2 and TRBJ1-4; D unclear. The ends were cut back, 1 base at V and 10 bases at J, with 25 bases in the middle. The CDR3 covers 18 residues. Germline V gene sequence: CDR1 SGHTA, CDR2 FQGNSA. This chain's CDR3 is CASSLESPGSTLVAKLFF. CDR3 in DNA: TGTGCCAGCAGCTTAGAGAGCCCCGGGTCCACCCTGGTAGCAAAACTGTTTTTT.

The chain combines TRBV19 with TRBJ1-4; D is uncertain. Trimming left V 4 bases short and J 0 bases short, with 15 bases between. Germline-derived CDR1 and CDR2 are LNHDA and SQIVND (reference sequence). This CDR3 is built from 17 residues. The DNA of the CDR3 is TGTGCCAGTAGTACCCCGGGGAACCCCGCAACTAATGAAAAACTGTTTTTT. Translating it yields CASSTPGNPATNEKLFF.

The chain uses TRBV18 and TRBJ1-2; maybe TRBD1 (6 bases). The germline V gene has CDR1 KGHSH and CDR2 LQKENI. Trimming took 3 bases from V and 6 from J, leaving 14 bases between them. The CDR3 length is 14 residues. CDR3 loop: CASSPDSAQHGYTF. The CDR3 DNA reads as TGTGCCAGCTCACCGGACAGTGCCCAACATGGCTACACCTTC.

This clone was observed once. The chain joins TRBV7-6 to TRBJ2-7, with unresolved D. CDR1 SGHVS and CDR2 FNYEAQ come from the germline V gene. The CDR3 has 13 amino acids. Trimming took 6 bases from V and 2 from J, leaving 11 bases between them. The CDR3 reads CASSSDTTYEQYF. In DNA form, the CDR3 reads TGTGCCAGCAGTAGTGACACAACCTACGAGCAGTACTTC.

In its sample, this clone was seen once. This chain joins TRBV7-9 and TRBJ2-7, with 7 bases identical to TRBD1. The CDR3 extends over 12 amino acids. Germline V lookup: CDR1 SEHNR, CDR2 FQNEAQ (reference sequence). Unmatched junction bases numbered 6, after V lost 9 bases and J lost 4 bases. CDR3 in amino acids: CASADREYEQYF. The CDR3 DNA follows: TGTGCCAGTGCCGACAGGGAGTACGAGCAGTACTTC.

V and J are TRBV30 and TRBJ1-3; D not certain. The CDR3 contains 12 residues. Trimming took 5 bases from V and 3 from J, leaving 8 bases between them. Germline V gene sequence: CDR1 GTSNPN, CDR2 SVGIG (reference sequence). CDR3 DNA sequence: TGTGCCTGGGATCCTATTGGAAACACCATATATTTT. This translates into CAWDPIGNTIYF.

V and J are TRBV11-3 and TRBJ1-4, with TRBD1 as a possible D gene (5 bases). The CDR3 has 20 amino acids. The germline V gene encodes CDR1 SGHNT and CDR2 YENEEA. Trimming cost V 2 bases and J 0 bases, with 22 bases left between them. CDR3 protein: CASSLRPPRQRAATNEKLFF. In DNA, the CDR3 is TGTGCCAGCAGCTTAAGGCCCCCCCGACAGAGAGCTGCAACTAATGAAAAACTGTTTTTT.

This chain joins TRBV25-1 and TRBJ2-3; possible D gene TRBD1, 5 bases. The germline gives CDR1 MGHDK, CDR2 SYGVNS. V was pared by 4 bases and J by 1 base, with 6 bases between. CDR3 length equals 13 residues. CDR3 loop: CASSGRGTDTQYF. For the CDR3, the DNA is TGTGCCAGCAGTGGCAGGGGCACAGATACGCAGTATTTT.

This sequence joins TRBV30 and TRBJ2-2; 11 nucleotides align to TRBD1. V shed 4 bases and J 5 bases; nucleotides not matched to a gene: 12. CDR1 and CDR2 (germline): GTSNPN, SVGIG (reference sequence). The CDR3 covers 17 residues. The DNA for the CDR3 is TGTGCCTGGACCCTGGAAACCGGGACAGGGGGGACCGGGGAGCTGTTTTTT. It yields the protein CAWTLETGTGGTGELFF.

The V gene is TRBV5-5, the J gene TRBJ2-3; D uncertain. Germline loops: CDR1 SGHKS, CDR2 YYEKEE (reference sequence). This CDR3 comprises 14 residues. Between the trimmed V and J ends, which lost 2 bases and 1 base, there was a span of 8 bases. The CDR3 loop is CASSFRQGTDTQYF. In DNA form, the CDR3 reads TGTGCCAGCAGCTTTCGGCAGGGCACAGATACGCAGTATTTT.

The chain employs TRBV27 and TRBJ2-1, with 12 bases identical to TRBD2. CDR3 length equals 16 residues. The germline V gene has CDR1 MNHEY and CDR2 SMNVEV (reference sequence). With 3 bases clipped from V and 9 bases from J, the junction kept 9 bases outside the gene matches. CDR3: CASSFAASGGASEQFF. For the CDR3, the DNA is TGTGCCAGCAGTTTTGCCGCTAGCGGGGGGGCAAGTGAGCAGTTCTTC.

This chain joins TRBV10-2 and TRBJ2-1, with D tentatively TRBD2 (6 bases). Germline V CDR1 and CDR2: WSHSY, SAAADI. CDR3 length: 15 amino acids. Between the trimmed V and J ends, which lost 6 bases and 6 bases, there was a span of 18 bases. As DNA, the CDR3 is TGCGCCAGCAGGGATACGGGAGAGGGGCCCAATGAGCAGTTCTTC. Its protein is CASRDTGEGPNEQFF.

The chain recombines TRBV19 with TRBJ1-2, with D maybe TRBD1 (6 bases). Germline V gene data show CDR1 as LNHDA and CDR2 as SQIVND (reference sequence). V was pared by 10 bases and J by 3 bases, with 15 bases between. The CDR3 contains 13 residues. This CDR3 reads CATRTEIYYGYTF. The CDR3, as DNA: TGTGCCACCAGGACAGAGATCTACTATGGCTACACCTTC.

The chain joins TRBV4-1 to TRBJ2-1; weak D call: TRBD2 (7 bases). Deletions cut 2 bases from V and 9 bases from J, with 20 bases between. This CDR3 has 16 amino acids. Germline CDR1 and CDR2: MGHRA and YSYEKL. The CDR3, as DNA: TGCGCCAGCAGCCAAAGATCTTGGGGGGGGCGGGGTGAGCAGTTCTTC. This encodes CASSQRSWGGRGEQFF.